The 2 T cell receptor beta chains reported below all come from one sample, sequenced in a study of shared clonotypes between healthy human individuals. The repertoire was sequenced with immunoSEQ multiplex PCR; TCRdb's copy has only in-frame clones and lacks some. There are more than 400,000 clones in the sample; less than 96% occur only once, and 0.06% lies in the top ten. The sequencing input was naive CD4+ T cells sorted from blood. Subset described: CD45RA+ positively selected. The receptors come from a woman in her 30s in good health.

This clone was recorded once. The genes are TRBV11-2 and TRBJ1-3; possibly TRBD1 for D (6 bases). Germline CDR1 SGHAT, CDR2 FQNNGV. Between the trimmed V and J ends, which lost 6 bases and 0 bases, there was a span of 12 bases. There are 15 residues in the CDR3. The CDR3 loop is CASRTDRSSGNTIYF. The CDR3 DNA is TGTGCCAGCAGGACTGACAGGAGCTCTGGAAACACCATATATTTT.

This chain links TRBV5-1 with TRBJ2-7; D is perhaps TRBD2 (6 bases). Germline CDR1 is SGHRS and CDR2 is YFSETQ. Trimming stripped 7 bases from V and 0 bases from J, with 14 bases between. The CDR3 is made up of 14 amino acids. In DNA, the CDR3 is TGCGCCAGCTGTCCAGCGGGCCTCTCCTACGAGCAGTACTTC. Translated, it gives CASCPAGLSYEQYF.